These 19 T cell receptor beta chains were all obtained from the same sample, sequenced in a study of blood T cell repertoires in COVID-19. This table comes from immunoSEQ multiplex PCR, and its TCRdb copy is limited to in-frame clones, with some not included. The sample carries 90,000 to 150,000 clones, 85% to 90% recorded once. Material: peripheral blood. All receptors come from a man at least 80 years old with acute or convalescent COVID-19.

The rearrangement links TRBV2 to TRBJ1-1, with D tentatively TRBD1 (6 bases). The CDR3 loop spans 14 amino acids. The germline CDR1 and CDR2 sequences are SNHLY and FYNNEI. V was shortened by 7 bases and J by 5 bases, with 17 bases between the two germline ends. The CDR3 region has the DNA TGTGCCAGCAACCTCCAGGGGCTTCGGACTGAAGCTTTCTTT. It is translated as CASNLQGLRTEAFF.

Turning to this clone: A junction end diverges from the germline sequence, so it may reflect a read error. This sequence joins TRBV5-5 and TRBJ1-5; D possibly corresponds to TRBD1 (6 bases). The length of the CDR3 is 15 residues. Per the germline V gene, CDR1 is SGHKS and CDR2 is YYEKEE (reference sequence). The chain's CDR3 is CANSEGQTTSKPQHF. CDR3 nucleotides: TGTGCCAACAGCGAAGGACAGACCACAAGCAAGCCCCAGCATTTT.

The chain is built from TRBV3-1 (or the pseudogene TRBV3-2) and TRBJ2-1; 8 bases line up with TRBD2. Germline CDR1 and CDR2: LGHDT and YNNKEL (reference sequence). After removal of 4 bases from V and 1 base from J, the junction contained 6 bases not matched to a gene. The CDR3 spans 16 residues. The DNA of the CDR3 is TGTGCCAGCAGCCCCTATAGCGGGAATTCCTACAATGAGCAGTTCTTC. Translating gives CASSPYSGNSYNEQFF.

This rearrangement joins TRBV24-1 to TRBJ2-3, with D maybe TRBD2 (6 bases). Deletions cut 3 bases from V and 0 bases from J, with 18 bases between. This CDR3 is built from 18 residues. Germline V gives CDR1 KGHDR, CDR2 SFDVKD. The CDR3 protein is CATSDPSVGGSSTDTQYF. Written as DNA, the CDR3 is TGTGCCACCAGTGATCCTTCGGTGGGGGGTTCTAGCACAGATACGCAGTATTTT.

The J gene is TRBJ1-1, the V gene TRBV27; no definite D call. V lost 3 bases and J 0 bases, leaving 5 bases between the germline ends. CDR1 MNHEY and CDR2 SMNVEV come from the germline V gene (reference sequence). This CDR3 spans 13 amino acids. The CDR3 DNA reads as TGTGCCAGCAGTTTGGAGTTGAACACTGAAGCTTTCTTT. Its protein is CASSLELNTEAFF.

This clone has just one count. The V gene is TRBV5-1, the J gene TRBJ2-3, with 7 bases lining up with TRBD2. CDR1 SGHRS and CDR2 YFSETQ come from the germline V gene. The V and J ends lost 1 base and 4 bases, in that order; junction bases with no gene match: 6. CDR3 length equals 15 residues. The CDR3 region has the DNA TGCGCCAGCAGCTTGTCCGGCGGGAGTTCAGATACGCAGTATTTT. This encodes CASSLSGGSSDTQYF.

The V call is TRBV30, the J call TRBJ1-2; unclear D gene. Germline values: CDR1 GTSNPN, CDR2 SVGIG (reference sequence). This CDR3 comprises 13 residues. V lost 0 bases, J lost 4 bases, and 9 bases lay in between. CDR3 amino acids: CAWSVRGFYGYTF. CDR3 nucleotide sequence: TGTGCCTGGAGTGTACGAGGATTCTATGGCTACACCTTC.

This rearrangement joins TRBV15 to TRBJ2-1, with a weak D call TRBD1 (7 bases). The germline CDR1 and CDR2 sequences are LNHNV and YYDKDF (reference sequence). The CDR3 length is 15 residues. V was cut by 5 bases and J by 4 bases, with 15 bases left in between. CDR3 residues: CATSPRSGGYNEQFF. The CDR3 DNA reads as TGTGCCACCAGCCCCCGCTCAGGGGGGTACAATGAGCAGTTCTTC.

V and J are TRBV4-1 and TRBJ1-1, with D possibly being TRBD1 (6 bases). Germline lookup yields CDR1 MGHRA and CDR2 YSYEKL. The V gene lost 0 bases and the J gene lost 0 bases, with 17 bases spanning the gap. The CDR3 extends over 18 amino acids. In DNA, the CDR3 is TGCGCCAGCAGCCAAGATTTGGTAGTGGACAGAGTGAACACTGAAGCTTTCTTT. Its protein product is CASSQDLVVDRVNTEAFF.

CDR3 sequence reads: CASKPEPTDNEQFF. CDR3 nucleotides: TGTGCCAGTAAACCCGAACCGACAGACAATGAGCAGTTCTTC. This sequence joins TRBV19 and TRBJ2-1; tentative D call: TRBD1 (5 bases). V was shortened by 7 bases and J by 5 bases, with 15 bases between the two germline ends. CDR1 LNHDA and CDR2 SQIVND come from the germline V gene (reference sequence). The CDR3 has 14 residues. The complete variable domain, with remaining parts taken from reference TRBV19 and TRBJ2-1, reads DGGITQSPKYLFRKEGQNVTLSCEQNLNHDAMYWYRQDPGQGLRLIYYSQIVNDFQKGDIAEGYSVSREKKESFPLTVTSAQKNPTAFYLCASKPEPTDNEQFFGPGTRLTVL.

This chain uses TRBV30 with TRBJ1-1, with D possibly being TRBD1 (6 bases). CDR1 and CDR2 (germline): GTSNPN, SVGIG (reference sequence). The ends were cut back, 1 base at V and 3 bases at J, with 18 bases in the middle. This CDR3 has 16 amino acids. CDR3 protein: CAWSGRRGGPDTEAFF. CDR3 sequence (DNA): TGTGCCTGGAGTGGCCGGCGGGGGGGCCCAGACACTGAAGCTTTCTTT.

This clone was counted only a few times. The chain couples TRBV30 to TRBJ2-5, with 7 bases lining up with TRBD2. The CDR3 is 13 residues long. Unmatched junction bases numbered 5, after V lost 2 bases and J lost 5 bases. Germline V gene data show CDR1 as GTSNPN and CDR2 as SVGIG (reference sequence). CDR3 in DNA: TGTGCCTGGAGTAGATCGCGGGGGGAGACCCAGTACTTC. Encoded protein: CAWSRSRGETQYF.

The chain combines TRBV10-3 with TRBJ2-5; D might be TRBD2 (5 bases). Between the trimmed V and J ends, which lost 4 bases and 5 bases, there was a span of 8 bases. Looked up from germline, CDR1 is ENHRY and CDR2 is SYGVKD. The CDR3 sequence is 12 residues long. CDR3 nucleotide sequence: TGTGCCATCAGTGCCGGGGTCGAGACCCAGTACTTC. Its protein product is CAISAGVETQYF.

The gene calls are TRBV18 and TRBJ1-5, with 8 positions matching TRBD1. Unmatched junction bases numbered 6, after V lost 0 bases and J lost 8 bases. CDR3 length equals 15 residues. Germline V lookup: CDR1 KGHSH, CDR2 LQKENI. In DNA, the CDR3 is TGTGCCAGCTCACCACCAGTGTCGGGACAGGAGCCCCAGCATTTT. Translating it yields CASSPPVSGQEPQHF.

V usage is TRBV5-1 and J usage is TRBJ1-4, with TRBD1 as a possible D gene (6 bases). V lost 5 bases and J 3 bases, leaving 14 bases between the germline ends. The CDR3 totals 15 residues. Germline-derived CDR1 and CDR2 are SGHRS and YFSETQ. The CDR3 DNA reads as TGCGCCAGCAGACCCTACAGGGCAGCTAATGAAAAACTGTTTTTT. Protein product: CASRPYRAANEKLFF. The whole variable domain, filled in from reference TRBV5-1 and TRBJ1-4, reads KAGVTQTPRYLIKTRGQQVTLSCSPISGHRSVSWYQQTPGQGLQFLFEYFSETQRNKGNFPGRFSGRQFSNSRSEMNVSTLELGDSALYLCASRPYRAANEKLFFGSGTQLSVL.

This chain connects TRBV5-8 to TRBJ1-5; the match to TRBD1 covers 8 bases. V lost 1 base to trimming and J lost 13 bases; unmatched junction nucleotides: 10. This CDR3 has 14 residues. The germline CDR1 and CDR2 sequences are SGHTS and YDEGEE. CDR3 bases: TGTGCCAGCAGCTTGCGAGGACAGGGTTTTCAGCAGCATTTT. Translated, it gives CASSLRGQGFQQHF.

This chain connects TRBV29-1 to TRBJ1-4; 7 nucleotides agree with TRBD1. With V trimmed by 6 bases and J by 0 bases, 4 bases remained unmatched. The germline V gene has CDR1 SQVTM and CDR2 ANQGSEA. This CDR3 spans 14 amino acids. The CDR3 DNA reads TGCAGCGTCCAGGGGGAGGCAACTAATGAAAAACTGTTTTTT. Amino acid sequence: CSVQGEATNEKLFF.

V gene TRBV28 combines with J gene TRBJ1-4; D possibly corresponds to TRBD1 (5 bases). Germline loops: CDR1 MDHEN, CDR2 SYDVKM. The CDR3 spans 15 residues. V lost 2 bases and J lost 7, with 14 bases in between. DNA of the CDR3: TGTGCCAGCAGTTTAGGAGGGGTGGGAAGTGAAAAACTGTTTTTT. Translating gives CASSLGGVGSEKLFF.

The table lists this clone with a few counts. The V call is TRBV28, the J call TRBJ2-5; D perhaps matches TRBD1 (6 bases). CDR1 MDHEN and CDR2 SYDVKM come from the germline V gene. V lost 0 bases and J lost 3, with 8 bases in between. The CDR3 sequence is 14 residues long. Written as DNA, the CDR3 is TGTGCCAGCAGTTTATGGAGGACAGAAGAGACCCAGTACTTC. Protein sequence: CASSLWRTEETQYF.